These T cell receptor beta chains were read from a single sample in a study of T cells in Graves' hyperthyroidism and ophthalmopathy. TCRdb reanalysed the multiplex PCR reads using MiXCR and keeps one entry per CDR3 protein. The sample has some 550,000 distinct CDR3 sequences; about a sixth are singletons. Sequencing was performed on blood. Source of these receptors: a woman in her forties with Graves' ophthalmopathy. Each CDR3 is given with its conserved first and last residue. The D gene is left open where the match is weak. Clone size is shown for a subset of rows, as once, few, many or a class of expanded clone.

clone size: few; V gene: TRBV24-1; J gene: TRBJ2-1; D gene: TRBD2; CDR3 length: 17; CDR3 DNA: TGTGCCACCGTTGCCCGCCCCGCCGGGGGGGCCGTGAATGAGCAGTTCTTC; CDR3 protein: CATVARPAGGAVNEQFF
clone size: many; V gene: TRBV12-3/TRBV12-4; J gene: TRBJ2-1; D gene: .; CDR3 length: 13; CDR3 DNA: TGTGCCAGCAGTGACTACAGGGATAATGAGCAGTTCTTC; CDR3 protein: CASSDYRDNEQFF
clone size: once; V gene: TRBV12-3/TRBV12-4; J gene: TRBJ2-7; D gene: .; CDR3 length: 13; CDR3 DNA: TGTGCCAGCAGTTCCCCTGACGCCTACGAGCAGTACTTC; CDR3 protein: CASSSPDAYEQYF
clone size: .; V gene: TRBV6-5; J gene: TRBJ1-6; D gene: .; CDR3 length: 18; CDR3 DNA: TGTGCCAGCAGTTACTCCCCCGCCAGGAGCTCCTATAATTCACCCCTCCACTTT; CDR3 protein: CASSYSPARSSYNSPLHF
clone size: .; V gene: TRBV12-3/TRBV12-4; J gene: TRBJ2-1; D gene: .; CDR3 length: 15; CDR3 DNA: TGTGCCAGCAGTTTCTGGCTAGAGGGCCACAATGAGCAGTTCTTC; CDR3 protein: CASSFWLEGHNEQFF
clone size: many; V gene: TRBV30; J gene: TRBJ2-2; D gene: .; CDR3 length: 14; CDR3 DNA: TGTGCCTGGAAAGTAGAGGGGGAGGCCGGGGAGCTGTTTTTT; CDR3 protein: CAWKVEGEAGELFF
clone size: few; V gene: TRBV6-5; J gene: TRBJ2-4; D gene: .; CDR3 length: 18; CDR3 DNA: TGTGCCAGCAGTTACCGCCCCTTGGACAGCGAAGCCAAAAACATTCAGTACTTC; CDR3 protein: CASSYRPLDSEAKNIQYF
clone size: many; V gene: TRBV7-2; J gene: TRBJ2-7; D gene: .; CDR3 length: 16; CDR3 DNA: TGTGCCAGCAGCTTAGTCGGGGCGGTCCCCTCCTACGAGCAGTACTTC; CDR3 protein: CASSLVGAVPSYEQYF
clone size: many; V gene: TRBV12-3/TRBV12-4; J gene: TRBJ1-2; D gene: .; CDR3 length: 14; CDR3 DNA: TGTGCCAGCAGTGCCTCTGAGGCAGGTTATGGCTACACCTTC; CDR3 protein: CASSASEAGYGYTF
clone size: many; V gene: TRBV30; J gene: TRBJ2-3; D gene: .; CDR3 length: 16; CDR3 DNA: TGTGCCTGGAGTGTACCAACAGGCAGATTCACAGATACGCAGTATTTT; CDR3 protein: CAWSVPTGRFTDTQYF
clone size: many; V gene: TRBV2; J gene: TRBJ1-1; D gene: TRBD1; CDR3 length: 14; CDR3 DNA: TGTGCCAGCAGGCCCGGACAGGGCCGCACTGAAGCTTTCTTT; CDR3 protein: CASRPGQGRTEAFF
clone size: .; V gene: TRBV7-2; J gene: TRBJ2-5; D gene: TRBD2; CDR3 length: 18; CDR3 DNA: TGTGCCAGCAGCTTCGGGGGGGCCTCTCTTTCGTACCAAGAGACCCAGTACTTC; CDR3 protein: CASSFGGASLSYQETQYF
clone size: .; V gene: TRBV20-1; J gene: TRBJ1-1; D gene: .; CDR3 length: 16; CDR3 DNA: TGCAGTGCCCCCTGGGCAAGGGATTTTTGGGCCACTGAAGCTTTCTTT; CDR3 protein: CSAPWARDFWATEAFF
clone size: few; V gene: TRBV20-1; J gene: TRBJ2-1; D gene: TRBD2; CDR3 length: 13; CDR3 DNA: TGCAGTGCCGGACTAGCGGATTACAATGAGCAGTTCTTC; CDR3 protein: CSAGLADYNEQFF
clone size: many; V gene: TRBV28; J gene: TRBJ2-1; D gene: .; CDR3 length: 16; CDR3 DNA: TGTGCCAGCAAGGACCGGGGGAGGAGCTCCTACAATGAGCAGTTCTTC; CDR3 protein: CASKDRGRSSYNEQFF
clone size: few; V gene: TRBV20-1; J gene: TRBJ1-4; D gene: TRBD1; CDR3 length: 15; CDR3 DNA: TGCAGTGCTAGACCCCAGGGACAGCCGAATGAAAAACTGTTTTTT; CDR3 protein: CSARPQGQPNEKLFF
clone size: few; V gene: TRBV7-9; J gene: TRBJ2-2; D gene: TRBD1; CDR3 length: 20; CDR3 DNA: TGTGCCAGCAGAGCAAGTGCGGTGACAGGGGGCCGATCGAACACCGGGGAGCTGTTTTTT; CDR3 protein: CASRASAVTGGRSNTGELFF
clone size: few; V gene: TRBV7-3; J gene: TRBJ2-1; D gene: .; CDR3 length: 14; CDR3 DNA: TGTGCCAGCAGCTTAGGGACCCCTGTCGATAAGCAGTTCTTC; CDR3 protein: CASSLGTPVDKQFF
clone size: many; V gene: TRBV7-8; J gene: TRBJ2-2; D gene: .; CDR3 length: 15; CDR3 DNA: TGTGCCAGCAGCCTCATTGGGAGTGACACCGGGGAGCTGTTTTTT; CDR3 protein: CASSLIGSDTGELFF
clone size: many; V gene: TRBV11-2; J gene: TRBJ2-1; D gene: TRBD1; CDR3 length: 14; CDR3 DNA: TGTGCCAGCAGCTTTGGACAGGGCTACAATGAGCAGTTCTTC; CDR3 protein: CASSFGQGYNEQFF
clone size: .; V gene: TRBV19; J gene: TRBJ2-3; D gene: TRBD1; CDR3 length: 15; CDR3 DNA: TGTGCCAGTAGTCCTAACAGGGGCGGCACAGATACGCAGTATTTT; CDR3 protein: CASSPNRGGTDTQYF
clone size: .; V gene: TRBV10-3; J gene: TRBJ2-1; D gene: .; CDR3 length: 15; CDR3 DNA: TGTGCCATCAGTGAGTCGTGGCAGAACTCCAATGAGCAGTTCTTC; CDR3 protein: CAISESWQNSNEQFF
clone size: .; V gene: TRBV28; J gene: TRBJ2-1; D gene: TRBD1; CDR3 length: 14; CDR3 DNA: TGTGCCAGCAGATCAGACAGGGTTTACAATGAGCAGTTCTTC; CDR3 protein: CASRSDRVYNEQFF
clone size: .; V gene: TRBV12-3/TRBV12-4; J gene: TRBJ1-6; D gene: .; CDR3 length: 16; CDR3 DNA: TGTGTCAGCTCCAGTCTTCTGAGCTCCTATAATTCACCCCTCCACTTT; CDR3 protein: CVSSSLLSSYNSPLHF
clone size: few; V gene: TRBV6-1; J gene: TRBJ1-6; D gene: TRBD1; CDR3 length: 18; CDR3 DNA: TGTGCCAGCAGTTACGCCGTACCGACAGGGCCGAATAATTCACCCCTCCACTTT; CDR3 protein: CASSYAVPTGPNNSPLHF
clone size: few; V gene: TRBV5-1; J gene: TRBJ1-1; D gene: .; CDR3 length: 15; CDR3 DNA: TGCGCCAGCCGACAGCAACCTACTTTGAACACTGAAGCTTTCTTT; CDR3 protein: CASRQQPTLNTEAFF
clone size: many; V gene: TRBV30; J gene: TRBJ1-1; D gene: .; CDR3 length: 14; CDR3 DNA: TGTGCCTGGAACTCCGGGACAACGAACACTGAAGCTTTCTTT; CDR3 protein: CAWNSGTTNTEAFF
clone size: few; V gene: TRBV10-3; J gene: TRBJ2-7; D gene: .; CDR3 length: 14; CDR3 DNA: TGTGCCATCAGTTCTACCTCGTCTGACTACGAGCAGTACTTC; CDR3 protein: CAISSTSSDYEQYF
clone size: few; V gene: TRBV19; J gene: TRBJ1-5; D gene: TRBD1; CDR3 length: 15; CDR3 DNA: TGTGCCAGTAGTAGCCCCCCAGGGGGGAATCAGCCCCAGCATTTT; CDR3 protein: CASSSPPGGNQPQHF